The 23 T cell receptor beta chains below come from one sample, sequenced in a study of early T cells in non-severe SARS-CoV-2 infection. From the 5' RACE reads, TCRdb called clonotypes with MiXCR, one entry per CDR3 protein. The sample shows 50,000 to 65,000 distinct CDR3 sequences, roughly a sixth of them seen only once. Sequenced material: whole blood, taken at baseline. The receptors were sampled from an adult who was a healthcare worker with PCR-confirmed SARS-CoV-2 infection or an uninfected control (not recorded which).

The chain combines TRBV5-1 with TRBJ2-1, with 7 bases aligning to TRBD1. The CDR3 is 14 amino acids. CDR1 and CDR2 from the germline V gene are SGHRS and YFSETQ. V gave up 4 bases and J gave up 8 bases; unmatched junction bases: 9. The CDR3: CASSLGTVADEQFF. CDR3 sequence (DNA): TGCGCCAGCAGCCTAGGGACAGTTGCAGATGAGCAGTTCTTC.

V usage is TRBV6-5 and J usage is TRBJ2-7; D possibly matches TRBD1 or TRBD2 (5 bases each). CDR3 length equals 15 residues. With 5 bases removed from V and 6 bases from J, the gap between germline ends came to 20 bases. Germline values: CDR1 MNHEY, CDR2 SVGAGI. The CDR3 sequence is CASSPSQGFGGEQYF. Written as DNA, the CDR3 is TGTGCCAGCAGTCCCAGTCAAGGGTTTGGGGGCGAGCAGTACTTC.

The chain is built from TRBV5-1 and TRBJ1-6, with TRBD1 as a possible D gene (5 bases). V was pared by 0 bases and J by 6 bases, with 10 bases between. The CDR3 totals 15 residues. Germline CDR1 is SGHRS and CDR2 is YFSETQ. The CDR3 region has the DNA TGCGCCAGCAGCTTGGGGCAAGGGGCTAATTCACCCCTCCACTTT. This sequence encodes CASSLGQGANSPLHF.

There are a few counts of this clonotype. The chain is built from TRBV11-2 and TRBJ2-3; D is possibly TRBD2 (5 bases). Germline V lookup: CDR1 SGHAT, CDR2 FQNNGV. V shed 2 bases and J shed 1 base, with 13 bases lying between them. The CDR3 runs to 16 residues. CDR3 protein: CASSLSSGIRTDTQYF. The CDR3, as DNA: TGTGCCAGCAGCTTATCGTCCGGGATTCGCACAGATACGCAGTATTTT.

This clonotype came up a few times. The CDR3 region has the DNA TGTGCCAGCAGCCCATTAGGCCTAGACAGGGCCGGCGAGCAGTACTTC. It is translated as CASSPLGLDRAGEQYF. The rearrangement uses TRBV28 and TRBJ2-7, with TRBD1 matching 7 bases. V gave up 6 bases and J gave up 6 bases; unmatched junction bases: 17. The CDR3 totals 16 residues. CDR1 is MDHEN and CDR2 is SYDVKM in the germline V gene.

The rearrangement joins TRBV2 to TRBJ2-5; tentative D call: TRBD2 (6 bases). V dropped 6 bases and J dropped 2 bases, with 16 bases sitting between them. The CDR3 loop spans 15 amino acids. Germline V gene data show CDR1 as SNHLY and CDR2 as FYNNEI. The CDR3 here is CASSLPAGRQETQYF. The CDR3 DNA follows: TGTGCCAGCAGCTTACCCGCGGGGAGACAAGAGACCCAGTACTTC.

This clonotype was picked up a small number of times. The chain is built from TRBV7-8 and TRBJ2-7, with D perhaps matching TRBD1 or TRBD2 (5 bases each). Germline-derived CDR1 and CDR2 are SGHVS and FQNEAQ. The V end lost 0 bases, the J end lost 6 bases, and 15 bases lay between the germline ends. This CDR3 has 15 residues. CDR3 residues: CASSLAGTDLIEQYF. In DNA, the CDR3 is TGTGCCAGCAGCTTAGCGGGGACCGATCTGATCGAGCAGTACTTC.

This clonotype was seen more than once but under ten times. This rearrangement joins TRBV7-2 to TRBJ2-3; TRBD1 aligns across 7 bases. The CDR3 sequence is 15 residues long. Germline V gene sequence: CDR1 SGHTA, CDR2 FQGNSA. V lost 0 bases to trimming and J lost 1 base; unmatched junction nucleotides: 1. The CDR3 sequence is CASSLATGGTDTQYF. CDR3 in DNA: TGTGCCAGCAGCTTAGCCACAGGGGGCACAGATACGCAGTATTTT.

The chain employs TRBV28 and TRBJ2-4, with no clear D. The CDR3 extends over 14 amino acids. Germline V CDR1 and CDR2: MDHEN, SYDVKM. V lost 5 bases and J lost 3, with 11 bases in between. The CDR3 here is CASSASWGKNIQYF. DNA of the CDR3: TGTGCCAGCAGTGCTTCTTGGGGCAAAAACATTCAGTACTTC.

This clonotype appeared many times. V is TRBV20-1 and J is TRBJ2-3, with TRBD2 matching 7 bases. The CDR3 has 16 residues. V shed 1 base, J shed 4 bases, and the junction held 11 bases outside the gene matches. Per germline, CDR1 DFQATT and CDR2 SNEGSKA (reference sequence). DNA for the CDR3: TGCAGTGCTAGAGTCTTGTTGCGGGAGATCCCAGATACGCAGTATTTT. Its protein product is CSARVLLREIPDTQYF.

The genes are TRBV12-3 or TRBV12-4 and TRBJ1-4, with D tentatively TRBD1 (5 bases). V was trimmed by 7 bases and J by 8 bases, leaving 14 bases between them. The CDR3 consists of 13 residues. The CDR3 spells CASKRGQREKLFF. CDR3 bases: TGTGCCAGCAAACGGGGCCAACGGGAAAAACTGTTTTTT.

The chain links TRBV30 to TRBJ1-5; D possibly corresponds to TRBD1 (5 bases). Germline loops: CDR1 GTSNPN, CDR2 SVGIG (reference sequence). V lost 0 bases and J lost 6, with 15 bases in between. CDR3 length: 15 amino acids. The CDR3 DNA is TGTGCCTGGAGTGTAAGTGCGGGGGAAGCTCAGCCCCAGCATTTT. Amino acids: CAWSVSAGEAQPQHF.

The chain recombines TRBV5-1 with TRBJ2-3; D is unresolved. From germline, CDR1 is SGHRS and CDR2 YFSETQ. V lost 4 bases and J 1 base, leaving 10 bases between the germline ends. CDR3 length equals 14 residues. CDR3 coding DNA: TGCGCCAGCAGCCCTGCGAGAGGCACAGATACGCAGTATTTT. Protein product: CASSPARGTDTQYF.

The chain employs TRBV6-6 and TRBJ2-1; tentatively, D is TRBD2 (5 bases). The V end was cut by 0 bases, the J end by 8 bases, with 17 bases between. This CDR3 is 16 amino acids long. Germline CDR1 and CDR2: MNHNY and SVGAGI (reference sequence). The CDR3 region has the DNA TGTGCCAGCAGTTACTCGCCCACGGGGTTTGCGGATGAGCAGTTCTTC. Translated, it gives CASSYSPTGFADEQFF.

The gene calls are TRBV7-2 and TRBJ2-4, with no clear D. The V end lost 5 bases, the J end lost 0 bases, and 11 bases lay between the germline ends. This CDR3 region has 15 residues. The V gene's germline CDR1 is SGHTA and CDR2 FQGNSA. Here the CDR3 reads CASSLRTLAKNIQYF. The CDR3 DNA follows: TGTGCCAGCAGCCTCCGGACGCTAGCCAAAAACATTCAGTACTTC.

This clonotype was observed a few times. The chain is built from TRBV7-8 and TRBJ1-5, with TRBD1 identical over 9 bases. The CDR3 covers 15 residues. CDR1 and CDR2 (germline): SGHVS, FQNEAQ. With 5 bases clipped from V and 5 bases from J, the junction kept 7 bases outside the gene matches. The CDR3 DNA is TGTGCCAGCAGCACAGGGGGCGCCGGCGATCAGCCCCAGCATTTT. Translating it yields CASSTGGAGDQPQHF.

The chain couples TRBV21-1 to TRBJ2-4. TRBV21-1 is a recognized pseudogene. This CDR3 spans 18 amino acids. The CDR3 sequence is CASSKVRCRSVDKNIQYF. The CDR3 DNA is TGTGCCAGCAGCAAAGTGAGGTGTCGGTCCGTAGACAAAAACATTCAGTACTTC.

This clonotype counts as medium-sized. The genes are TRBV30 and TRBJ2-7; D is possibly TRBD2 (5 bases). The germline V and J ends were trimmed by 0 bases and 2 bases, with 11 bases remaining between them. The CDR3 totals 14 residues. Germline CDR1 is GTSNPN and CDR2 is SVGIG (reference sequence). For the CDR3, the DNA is TGTGCCTGGAGTGTACAGAGCGGAACCTACGAGCAGTACTTC. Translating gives CAWSVQSGTYEQYF.

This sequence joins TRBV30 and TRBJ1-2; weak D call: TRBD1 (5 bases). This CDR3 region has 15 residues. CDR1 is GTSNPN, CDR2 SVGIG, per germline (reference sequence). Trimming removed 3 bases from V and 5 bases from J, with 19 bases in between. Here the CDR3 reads CAWSPYGIKGYGYTF. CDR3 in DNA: TGTGCCTGGAGCCCTTACGGGATCAAGGGGTATGGCTACACCTTC.

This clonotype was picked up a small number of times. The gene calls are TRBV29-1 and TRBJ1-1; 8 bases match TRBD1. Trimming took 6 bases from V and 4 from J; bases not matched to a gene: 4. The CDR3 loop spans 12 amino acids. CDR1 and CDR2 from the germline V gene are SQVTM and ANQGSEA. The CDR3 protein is CSVETGVTEAFF. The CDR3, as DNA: TGCAGCGTGGAGACAGGGGTCACTGAAGCTTTCTTT.

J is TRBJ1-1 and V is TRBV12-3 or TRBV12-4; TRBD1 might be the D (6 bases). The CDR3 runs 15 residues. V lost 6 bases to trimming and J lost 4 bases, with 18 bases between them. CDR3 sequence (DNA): TGTGCCAGCAGAAGACAGGCCCTAGGGAGCACTGAAGCTTTCTTT. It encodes CASRRQALGSTEAFF.

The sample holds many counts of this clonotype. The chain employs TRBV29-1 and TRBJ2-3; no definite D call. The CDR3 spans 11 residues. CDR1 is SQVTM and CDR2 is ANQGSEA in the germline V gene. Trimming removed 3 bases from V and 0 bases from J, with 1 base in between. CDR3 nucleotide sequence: TGCAGCGTTGATAGCACAGATACGCAGTATTTT. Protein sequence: CSVDSTDTQYF.

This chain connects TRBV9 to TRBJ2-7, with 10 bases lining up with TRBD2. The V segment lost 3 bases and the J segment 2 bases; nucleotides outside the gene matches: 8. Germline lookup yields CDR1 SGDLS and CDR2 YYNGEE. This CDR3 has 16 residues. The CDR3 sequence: CASSETTSGPTYEQYF. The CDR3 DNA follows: TGTGCCAGCAGCGAAACGACTAGCGGGCCGACCTACGAGCAGTACTTC.